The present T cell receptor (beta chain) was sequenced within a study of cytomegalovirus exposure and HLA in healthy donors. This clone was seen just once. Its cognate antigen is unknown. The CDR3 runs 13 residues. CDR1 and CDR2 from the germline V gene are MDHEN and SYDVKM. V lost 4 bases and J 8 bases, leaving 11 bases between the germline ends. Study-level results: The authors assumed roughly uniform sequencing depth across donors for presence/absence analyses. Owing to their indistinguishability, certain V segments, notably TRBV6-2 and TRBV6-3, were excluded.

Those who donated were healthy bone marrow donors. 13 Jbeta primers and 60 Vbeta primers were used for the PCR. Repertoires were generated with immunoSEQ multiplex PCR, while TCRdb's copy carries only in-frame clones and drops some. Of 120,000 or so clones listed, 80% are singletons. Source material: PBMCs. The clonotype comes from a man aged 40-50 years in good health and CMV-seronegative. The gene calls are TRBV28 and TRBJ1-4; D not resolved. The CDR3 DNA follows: TGTGCCAGCAGTTGGGAGGGTAGGGAAAAACTGTTTTTT. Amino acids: CASSWEGREKLFF.